The 6 T cell receptor beta chains below come from one sample, sequenced in a study of T cells in Graves' hyperthyroidism and ophthalmopathy. What was amplified from RNA transcripts were TCR beta CDR3 regions. The HTBI primer set was used in a first-round RT-PCR of the TCR CDR3. Via MiXCR, TCRdb re-called the multiplex PCR reads, giving one row per CDR3 protein. The sample contains about 290,000 distinct CDR3 sequences, roughly 14% of which appear only once. The sequenced material came from blood. These receptor sequences come from a woman aged 25 to 39 with Graves' hyperthyroidism that later progressed to Graves' ophthalmopathy.

The V gene is TRBV5-4, the J gene TRBJ2-1, with TRBD2 matching 8 bases. The CDR3 loop spans 17 amino acids. Germline V gives CDR1 SGHNT, CDR2 YYREEE (reference sequence). The J segment lost 4 bases and the V segment lost 0 bases, leaving 9 bases of the junction unmatched. The CDR3 nucleotides are TGTGCCAGCAGCTTGGGCCCTCCGGGACTAGTATACAATGAGCAGTTCTTC. This sequence encodes CASSLGPPGLVYNEQFF. The variable domain in full, with the rest retrieved from reference TRBV5-4 and TRBJ2-1, is ETGVTQSPTHLIKTRGQQVTLRCSSQSGHNTVSWYQQALGQGPQFIFQYYREEENGRGNFPPRFSGLQFPNYSSELNVNALELDDSALYLCASSLGPPGLVYNEQFFGPGTRLTVL.

Concerning this clonotype itself: This clone may be a read error of a much larger clone one base away. The chain is built from TRBV27 and TRBJ2-2; D might be TRBD1 (6 bases). The V gene's germline CDR1 is MNHEY and CDR2 SMNVEV (reference sequence). The CDR3 is 16 amino acids. The V and J ends lost 4 bases and 3 bases respectively, with 15 bases between them. CDR3 sequence: CASSSPRTADTGELFF. For the CDR3, the DNA is TGTGCCAGCAGTTCCCCCCGGACAGCGGACACCGGGGAGCTGTTTTTT.

Many counts were recorded for this clonotype. The chain couples TRBV30 to TRBJ2-3; TRBD2 aligns across 7 bases. Trimming at V came to 3 bases and at J to 2 bases, leaving 5 bases not matched to a gene. Looked up from germline, CDR1 is GTSNPN and CDR2 is SVGIG (reference sequence). The CDR3 consists of 14 residues. The CDR3 nucleotides are TGTGCCTGGAGCCAAGCGGGGCTCACAGATACGCAGTATTTT. This encodes CAWSQAGLTDTQYF.

This clonotype came up many times. The chain uses TRBV20-1 and TRBJ1-1; D gene uncertain. Germline CDR1 DFQATT, CDR2 SNEGSKA (reference sequence). The CDR3 is 13 residues long. V was trimmed by 3 bases and J by 2 bases, leaving 10 bases between them. The CDR3 spells CSASDNSNTEAFF. The CDR3 coding sequence is TGCAGTGCTAGTGACAACAGCAACACTGAAGCTTTCTTT.

This clonotype was found many times. CDR3 protein: CASSFDPWTSDEQFF. The DNA for the CDR3 is TGTGCCAGCAGCTTTGATCCCTGGACTAGCGATGAGCAGTTCTTC. The genes are TRBV7-8 and TRBJ2-1, with 9 bases lining up with TRBD2. V dropped 3 bases and J dropped 8; count of bases not matched to a gene: 8. This CDR3 is built from 15 residues. CDR1 is SGHVS, CDR2 FQNEAQ, per germline.

V usage is TRBV28 and J usage is TRBJ2-7; 8 nucleotides align to TRBD1. V was clipped by 3 bases and J by 2 bases; unmatched bases: 18. Germline CDR1 and CDR2: MDHEN and SYDVKM. This CDR3 has 19 residues. The CDR3 loop reads CASSFPTGDRTQEPYEQYF. The CDR3 nucleotides are TGTGCCAGCAGTTTCCCTACCGGGGACAGGACACAGGAGCCCTACGAGCAGTACTTC.